These 18 T cell receptor beta chains originate from one sample sequenced in a study of cytomegalovirus exposure and HLA in healthy donors. 13 Jbeta primers and 60 Vbeta primers were used for the PCR. The repertoire was sequenced with immunoSEQ multiplex PCR; TCRdb's copy has only in-frame clones and lacks some. The table includes about 130,000 clones, over 65% detected once. The sequenced sample was PBMCs. The receptors originated from a man in his fifties in good health and CMV-seronegative.

V and J are TRBV4-3 and TRBJ2-1; 10 bases line up with TRBD2. CDR3 length equals 16 residues. Germline CDR1 is LGHNA and CDR2 is YSLEER. J was trimmed by 6 bases and V by 0 bases; bases with no gene match: 5. CDR3 in DNA: TGCGCCAGCAGCCAAGATTTGAGCGGGGGGGGCAATGAGCAGTTCTTC. Encoded protein: CASSQDLSGGGNEQFF.

The gene calls are TRBV11-2 and TRBJ2-2; D is possibly TRBD2 (5 bases). CDR3 length equals 13 residues. CDR1 and CDR2 from the germline V gene are SGHAT and FQNNGV. Trimming removed 1 base from V and 5 bases from J, with 5 bases in between. CDR3 loop: CASSLGRTGELFF. For the CDR3, the DNA is TGTGCCAGCAGCTTAGGGAGGACCGGGGAGCTGTTTTTT.

The chain is built from TRBV19 and TRBJ2-4; D unresolved. Germline V gives CDR1 LNHDA, CDR2 SQIVND (reference sequence). The V end was cut by 3 bases, the J end by 8 bases, with 14 bases between. This CDR3 has 14 residues. As DNA, the CDR3 is TGTGCCAGTAGTATTTCGGCAAATGCGGACATTCAGTACTTC. Its translation: CASSISANADIQYF.

The CDR3 sequence: CASSLTGGDEKLFF. The CDR3 bases are TGTGCCAGCAGCTTGACAGGGGGAGATGAAAAACTGTTTTTT. V is TRBV7-9 and J is TRBJ1-4, with TRBD1 matching over 9 bases. The length of the CDR3 is 14 residues. V was clipped by 3 bases and J by 6 bases; unmatched bases: 2. CDR1 and CDR2 (germline): SEHNR, FQNEAQ (reference sequence).

This chain connects TRBV28 to TRBJ2-7; 7 bases map to TRBD2. This CDR3 has 13 residues. Germline lookup yields CDR1 MDHEN and CDR2 SYDVKM. The trim removed 6 bases at V and 3 bases at J, leaving 5 bases unmatched. CDR3 sequence: CASSPGDYYEQYV. As DNA, the CDR3 is TGTGCCAGCAGCCCTGGGGACTACTACGAGCAGTACGTC.

This clone was detected a few times. The V call is TRBV29-1, the J call TRBJ2-2; D gene uncertain. Per the germline V gene, CDR1 is SQVTM and CDR2 is ANQGSEA. Trimming cost V 3 bases and J 0 bases, with 8 bases left between them. This CDR3 is built from 14 residues. The CDR3 is CSVDSSPNTGELFF. CDR3 bases: TGCAGCGTTGATAGCAGCCCGAACACCGGGGAGCTGTTTTTT.

This chain connects TRBV5-6 to TRBJ2-1; 10 bases map to TRBD2. J gave up 5 bases and V 1 base, and 9 bases lay outside the gene matches. The germline CDR1 and CDR2 sequences are SGHDT and YYEEEE. The CDR3 is made up of 17 amino acids. The CDR3 loop reads CASSLPGSGRVHNEQFF. Here the CDR3 DNA reads TGTGCCAGCAGCTTGCCGGGGAGCGGGAGGGTCCACAATGAGCAGTTCTTC.

Written as DNA, the CDR3 is TGTGCCAGCAGTTACGGTTCGACAACCCTCCTGACTTTC. This gives the protein CASSYGSTTLLTF. The chain links TRBV6-6 to TRBJ2-6; no clear D. Trimming took 2 bases from V and 14 from J, leaving 13 bases between them. CDR1 and CDR2 (germline): MNHNY, SVGAGI (reference sequence). CDR3 length: 13 residues.

The chain carries TRBV11-2 and TRBJ2-2, with D unclear. Trimming took off 5 bases at V and 6 bases at J, with 10 bases between the two ends. From germline, CDR1 is SGHAT and CDR2 FQNNGV. The CDR3 length is 13 residues. CDR3 in DNA: TGTGCCAGCAGCCTTGGTCAGTCCGGGGAGCTGTTTTTT. Its protein product is CASSLGQSGELFF.

The V gene is TRBV19, the J gene TRBJ1-5; 11 bases match TRBD1. The CDR3 has 14 residues. V gave up 11 bases and J gave up 5 bases; unmatched junction bases: 8. The germline gives CDR1 LNHDA, CDR2 SQIVND (reference sequence). The CDR3 loop is CASSDRGPHQPQHF. CDR3 bases: TGTGCCTCGTCGGACAGGGGGCCCCATCAGCCCCAGCATTTT.

This sequence joins TRBV7-2 and TRBJ2-7, with 9 positions matching TRBD1. Germline-derived CDR1 and CDR2 are SGHTA and FQGNSA. With V trimmed by 5 bases and J by 4 bases, 9 bases remained unmatched. The CDR3 has 15 residues. The CDR3 sequence is CASSLRTGGAYEQYF. For the CDR3, the DNA is TGTGCCAGCAGCCTTAGAACAGGGGGCGCGTACGAGCAGTACTTC.

This chain uses TRBV11-3 with TRBJ2-3; D is perhaps TRBD2 (5 bases). V was cut by 5 bases and J by 2 bases, with 11 bases left in between. The CDR3 is 14 residues long. Germline CDR1 SGHNT, CDR2 YENEEA. The CDR3 DNA sequence: TGTGCCAGCAGCCCATCCGGGAACACAGATACGCAGTATTTT. Its translation is CASSPSGNTDTQYF.

The chain uses TRBV27 and TRBJ2-3; tentatively, D is TRBD2 (5 bases). CDR3 length equals 18 residues. With 0 bases removed from V and 1 base from J, the gap between germline ends came to 17 bases. Germline lookup yields CDR1 MNHEY and CDR2 SMNVEV (reference sequence). The CDR3 spells CASSLSQRWTVGTDTQYF. CDR3 in DNA: TGTGCCAGCAGTTTATCTCAGCGGTGGACGGTCGGCACAGATACGCAGTATTTT.

This clone came up a few times. V is TRBV5-6 and J is TRBJ1-3; 7 bases fit TRBD1. This CDR3 region has 17 residues. Germline V gene sequence: CDR1 SGHDT, CDR2 YYEEEE. The J segment lost 0 bases and the V segment lost 2 bases, leaving 8 bases of the junction unmatched. The CDR3 is CASSLLGQAYSGNTIYF. The CDR3 DNA reads TGTGCCAGCAGCTTACTCGGACAGGCTTACTCTGGAAACACCATATATTTT.

The table lists this clone with a count of one. V is TRBV6-1 and J is TRBJ1-2, with TRBD1 as a possible D gene (6 bases). Germline-derived CDR1 and CDR2 are MNHNS and SASEGT. This CDR3 comprises 16 residues. V lost 4 bases, J lost 1 base, and 16 bases lay in between. The DNA of the CDR3 is TGTGCCAGCAGTGCTGACAGGTTCTCCCTTAACTATGGCTACACCTTC. The encoded protein is CASSADRFSLNYGYTF.

This sequence joins TRBV18 and TRBJ2-5, with TRBD1 matching 12 bases. The germline gives CDR1 KGHSH, CDR2 LQKENI. The CDR3 spans 16 residues. V shed 3 bases, J shed 1 base, and the junction held 3 bases outside the gene matches. The CDR3, as DNA: TGTGCCAGCTCACCTCGGGACAGGGGGCCCCAAGAGACCCAGTACTTC. Its protein product is CASSPRDRGPQETQYF.

This clone is medium-sized. The chain couples TRBV4-1 to TRBJ2-7; D is unclear. The CDR3 length is 15 residues. The V gene lost 3 bases and the J gene lost 5 bases, with 17 bases spanning the gap. CDR1 MGHRA and CDR2 YSYEKL come from the germline V gene. CDR3 sequence reads: CASSQTFSESDEQYF. The CDR3 coding sequence is TGCGCCAGCAGCCAGACCTTCAGCGAGAGCGACGAGCAGTACTTC.

The chain employs TRBV19 and TRBJ1-5, with 9 bases that match TRBD1. Unmatched junction bases numbered 6, after V lost 10 bases and J lost 2 bases. This CDR3 spans 14 amino acids. Germline CDR1 LNHDA, CDR2 SQIVND (reference sequence). The CDR3 nucleotides read TGTGCCATCGGGACAGGGATGGGCAATCAGCCCCAGCATTTT. This gives the protein CAIGTGMGNQPQHF.